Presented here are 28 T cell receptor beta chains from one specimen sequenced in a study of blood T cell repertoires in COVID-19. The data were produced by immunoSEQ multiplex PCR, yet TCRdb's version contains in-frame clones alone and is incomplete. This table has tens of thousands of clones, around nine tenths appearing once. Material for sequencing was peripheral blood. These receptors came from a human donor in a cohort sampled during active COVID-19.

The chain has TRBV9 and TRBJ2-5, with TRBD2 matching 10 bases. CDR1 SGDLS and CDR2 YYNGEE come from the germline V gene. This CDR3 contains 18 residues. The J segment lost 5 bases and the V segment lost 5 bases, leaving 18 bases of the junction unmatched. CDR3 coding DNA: TGTGCCAGCAGGTGGCCGGGGGAGCGGGAGGGCCTTTACGAGACCCAGTACTTC. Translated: CASRWPGEREGLYETQYF.

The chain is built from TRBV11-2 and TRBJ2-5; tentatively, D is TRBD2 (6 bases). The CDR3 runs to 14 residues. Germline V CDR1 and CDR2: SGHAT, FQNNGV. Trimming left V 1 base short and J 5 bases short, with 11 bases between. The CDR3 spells CASSLGRAGETQYF. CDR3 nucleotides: TGTGCCAGCAGCTTAGGGAGGGCCGGGGAGACCCAGTACTTC. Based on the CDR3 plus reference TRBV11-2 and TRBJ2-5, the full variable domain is EAGVAQSPRYKIIEKRQSVAFWCNPISGHATLYWYQQILGQGPKLLIQFQNNGVVDDSQLPKDRFSAERLKGVDSTLKIQPAKLEDSAVYLCASSLGRAGETQYFGPGTRLLVL.

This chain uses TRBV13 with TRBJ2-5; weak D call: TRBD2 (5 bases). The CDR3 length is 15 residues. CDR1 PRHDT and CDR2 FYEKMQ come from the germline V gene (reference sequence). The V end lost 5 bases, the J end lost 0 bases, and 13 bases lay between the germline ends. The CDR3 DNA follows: TGTGCCAGCAGCCGTGCCAGCGGAGACCAAGAGACCCAGTACTTC. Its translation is CASSRASGDQETQYF.

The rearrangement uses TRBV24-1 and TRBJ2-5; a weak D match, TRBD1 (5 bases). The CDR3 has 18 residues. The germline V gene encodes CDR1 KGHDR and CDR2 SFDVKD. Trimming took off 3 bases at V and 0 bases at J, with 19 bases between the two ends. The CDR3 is CATSDAKWTRGNQETQYF. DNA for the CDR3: TGTGCCACCAGTGATGCGAAATGGACAAGGGGAAACCAAGAGACCCAGTACTTC.

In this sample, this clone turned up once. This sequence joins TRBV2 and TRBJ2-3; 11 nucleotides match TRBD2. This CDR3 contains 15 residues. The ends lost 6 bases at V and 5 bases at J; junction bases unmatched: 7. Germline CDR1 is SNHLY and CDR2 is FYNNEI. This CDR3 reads CASSLLAGDQDTQYF. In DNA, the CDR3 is TGTGCCAGCAGCCTACTAGCGGGAGATCAAGATACGCAGTATTTT.

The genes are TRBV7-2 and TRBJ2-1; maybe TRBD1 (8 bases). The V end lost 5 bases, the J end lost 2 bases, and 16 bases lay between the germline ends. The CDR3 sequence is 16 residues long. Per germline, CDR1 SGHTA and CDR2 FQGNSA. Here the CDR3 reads CASSQGAGLTYNEQFF. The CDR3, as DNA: TGTGCCAGCAGCCAGGGGGCGGGACTAACCTACAATGAGCAGTTCTTC.

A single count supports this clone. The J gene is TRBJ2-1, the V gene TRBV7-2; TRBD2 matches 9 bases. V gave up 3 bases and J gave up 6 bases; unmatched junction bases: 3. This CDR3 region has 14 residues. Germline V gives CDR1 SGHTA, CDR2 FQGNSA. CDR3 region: CASSFIAGVNEQFF. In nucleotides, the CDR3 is TGTGCCAGCAGCTTCATAGCGGGAGTCAATGAGCAGTTCTTC.

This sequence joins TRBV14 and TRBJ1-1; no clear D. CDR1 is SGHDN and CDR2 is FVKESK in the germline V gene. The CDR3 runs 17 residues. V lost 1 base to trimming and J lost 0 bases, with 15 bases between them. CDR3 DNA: TGTGCCAGCAGCCAAGGTTCCGGGTTATACATGAACACTGAAGCTTTCTTT. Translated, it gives CASSQGSGLYMNTEAFF.

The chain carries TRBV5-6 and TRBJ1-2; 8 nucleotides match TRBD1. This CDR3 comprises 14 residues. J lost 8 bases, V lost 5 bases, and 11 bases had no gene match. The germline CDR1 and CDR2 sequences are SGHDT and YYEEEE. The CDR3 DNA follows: TGTGCCAGCAGAACGGACAGGGCAGCTTACGGCTACACCTTC. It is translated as CASRTDRAAYGYTF.

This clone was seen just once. The CDR3: CASRPERGELFF. CDR3 coding DNA: TGTGCCAGCAGACCGGAGCGCGGGGAGCTGTTTTTT. This sequence joins TRBV7-3 and TRBJ2-2; D is unclear. CDR1 is SGHTA and CDR2 is FQGTGA in the germline V gene. The CDR3 has 12 residues. V lost 6 bases to trimming and J lost 7 bases, with 9 bases between them.

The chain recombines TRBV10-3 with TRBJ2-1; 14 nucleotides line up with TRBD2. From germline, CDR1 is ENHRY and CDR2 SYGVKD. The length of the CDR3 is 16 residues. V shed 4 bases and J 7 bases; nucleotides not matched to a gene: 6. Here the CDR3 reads CAISGGTSGSMNEQFF. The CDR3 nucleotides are TGTGCCATCAGTGGGGGGACTAGCGGGAGTATGAATGAGCAGTTCTTC.

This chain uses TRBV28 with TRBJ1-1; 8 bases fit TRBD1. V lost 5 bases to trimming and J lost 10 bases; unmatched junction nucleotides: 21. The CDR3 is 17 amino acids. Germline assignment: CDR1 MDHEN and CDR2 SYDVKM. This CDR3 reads CASSEPRGRGDNWGAFF. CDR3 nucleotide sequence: TGTGCCAGCAGTGAACCCAGGGGGCGCGGGGATAATTGGGGAGCTTTCTTT.

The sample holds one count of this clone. CDR3 in DNA: TGTGCCAGCAGTTACACCGGACAGTATTACCACGAGCAGTACTTC. Its protein product is CASSYTGQYYHEQYF. This chain connects TRBV6-2 or TRBV6-3 to TRBJ2-7; possible D gene TRBD1, 6 bases. Germline loops: CDR1 MNHEY, CDR2 SVGEGT. Trimming took 2 bases from V and 5 from J, leaving 16 bases between them. CDR3 length equals 15 residues.

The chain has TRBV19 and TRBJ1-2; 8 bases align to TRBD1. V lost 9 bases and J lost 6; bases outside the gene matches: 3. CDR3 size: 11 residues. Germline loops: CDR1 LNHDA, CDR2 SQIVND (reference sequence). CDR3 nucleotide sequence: TGTGCCAGCAGGACAGGGCATGGCTACACCTTC. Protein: CASRTGHGYTF.

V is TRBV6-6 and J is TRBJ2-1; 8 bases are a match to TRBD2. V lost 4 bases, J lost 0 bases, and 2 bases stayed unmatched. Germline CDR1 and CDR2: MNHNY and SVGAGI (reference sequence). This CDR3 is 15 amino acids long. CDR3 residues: CASSSGTSSYNEQFF. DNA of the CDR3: TGTGCCAGCAGTTCCGGGACTAGCTCCTACAATGAGCAGTTCTTC.

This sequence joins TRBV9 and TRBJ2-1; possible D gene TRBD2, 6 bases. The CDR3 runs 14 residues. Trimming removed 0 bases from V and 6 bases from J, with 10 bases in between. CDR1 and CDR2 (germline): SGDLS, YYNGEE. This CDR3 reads CASSVAGARNEQFF. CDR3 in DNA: TGTGCCAGCAGCGTAGCGGGAGCCCGCAATGAGCAGTTCTTC.

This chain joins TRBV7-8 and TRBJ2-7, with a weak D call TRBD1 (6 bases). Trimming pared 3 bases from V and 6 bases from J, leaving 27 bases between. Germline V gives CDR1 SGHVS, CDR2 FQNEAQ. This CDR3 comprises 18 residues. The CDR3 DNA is TGTGCCAGCAGCTTCGTGGCCTCGAGGGGGTCCCGCTTCGGCGAGCAGTACTTC. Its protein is CASSFVASRGSRFGEQYF.

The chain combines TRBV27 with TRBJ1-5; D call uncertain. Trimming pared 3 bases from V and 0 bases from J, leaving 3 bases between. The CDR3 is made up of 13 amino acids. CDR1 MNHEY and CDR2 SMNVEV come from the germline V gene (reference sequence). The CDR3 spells CASSFYSNQPQHF. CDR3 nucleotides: TGTGCCAGCAGTTTTTATAGCAATCAGCCCCAGCATTTT.

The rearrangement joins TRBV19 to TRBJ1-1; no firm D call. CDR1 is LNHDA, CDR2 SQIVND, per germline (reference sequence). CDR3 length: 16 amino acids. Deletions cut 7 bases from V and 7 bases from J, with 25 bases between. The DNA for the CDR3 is TGTGCCAGTACCCCTTGGGGTTGGGTCCGGGAGAATGAAGCTTTCTTT. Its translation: CASTPWGWVRENEAFF.

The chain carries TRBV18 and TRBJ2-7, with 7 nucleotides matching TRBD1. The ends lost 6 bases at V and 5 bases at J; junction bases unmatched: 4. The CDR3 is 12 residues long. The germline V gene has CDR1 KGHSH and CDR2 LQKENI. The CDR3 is CASSPTGNEQYF. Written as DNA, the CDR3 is TGTGCCAGCTCGCCGACAGGGAACGAGCAGTACTTC. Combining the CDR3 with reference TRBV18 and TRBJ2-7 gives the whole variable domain NAGVMQNPRHLVRRRGQEARLRCSPMKGHSHVYWYRQLPEEGLKFMVYLQKENIIDESGMPKERFSAEFPKEGPSILRIQQVVRGDSAAYFCASSPTGNEQYFGPGTRLTVT.

DNA of the CDR3: TGTGCCAGCAGCTCCCCGCCAGTGGGACTAGCGGGAGAGGGAGATACGCAGTATTTT. Translation gives CASSSPPVGLAGEGDTQYF. V is TRBV7-3 and J is TRBJ2-3; 14 positions agree with TRBD2. Germline values: CDR1 SGHTA, CDR2 FQGTGA. The ends lost 4 bases at V and 5 bases at J; junction bases unmatched: 14. This CDR3 spans 19 amino acids.

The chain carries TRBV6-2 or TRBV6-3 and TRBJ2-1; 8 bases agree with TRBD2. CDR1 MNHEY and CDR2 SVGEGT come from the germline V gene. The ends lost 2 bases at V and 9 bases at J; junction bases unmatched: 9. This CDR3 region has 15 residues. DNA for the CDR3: TGTGCCAGCAGTTACGGCGGGGGGACTTTGAGTGAGCAGTTCTTC. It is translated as CASSYGGGTLSEQFF.

The CDR3 coding sequence is TGCGCCAGCAGCCAAGAGGGTGGTGAGGGTAGCTCCTACAATGAGCAGTTCTTC. It translates to CASSQEGGEGSSYNEQFF. This rearrangement joins TRBV4-3 to TRBJ2-1, with TRBD2 as a possible D gene (5 bases). V was cut by 0 bases and J by 0 bases, with 15 bases left in between. Germline values: CDR1 LGHNA, CDR2 YSLEER. The CDR3 contains 18 residues.

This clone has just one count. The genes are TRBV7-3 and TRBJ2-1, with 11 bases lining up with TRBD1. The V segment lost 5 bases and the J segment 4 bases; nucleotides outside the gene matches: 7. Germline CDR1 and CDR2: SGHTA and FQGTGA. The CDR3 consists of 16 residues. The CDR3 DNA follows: TGTGCCAGCAGCCCCATAGGGACAGGGGGATACAATGAGCAGTTCTTC. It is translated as CASSPIGTGGYNEQFF.

CDR3 region: CASSFYGTGVGSNQPQHF. The CDR3 coding sequence is TGTGCCAGCAGTTTCTACGGGACAGGGGTGGGGAGCAATCAGCCCCAGCATTTT. This chain uses TRBV28 with TRBJ1-5, with 10 bases lining up with TRBD1. J was trimmed by 1 base and V by 3 bases; bases with no gene match: 9. The CDR3 extends over 18 amino acids. CDR1 and CDR2 (germline): MDHEN, SYDVKM.

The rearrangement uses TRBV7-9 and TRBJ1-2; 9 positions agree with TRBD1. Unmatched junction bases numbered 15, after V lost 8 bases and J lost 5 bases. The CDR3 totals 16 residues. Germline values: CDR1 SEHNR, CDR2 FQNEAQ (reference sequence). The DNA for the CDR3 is TGTGCCAGCGAGATTAACTCTACAGGGGGCGGGTATGGCTACACCTTC. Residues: CASEINSTGGGYGYTF.

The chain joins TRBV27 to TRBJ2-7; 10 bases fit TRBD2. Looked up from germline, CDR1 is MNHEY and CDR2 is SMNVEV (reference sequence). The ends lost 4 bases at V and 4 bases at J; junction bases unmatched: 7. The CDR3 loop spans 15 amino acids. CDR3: CASSSRLAGGYEQYF. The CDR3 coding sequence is TGTGCCAGCAGTTCCCGACTAGCGGGCGGATACGAGCAGTACTTC.

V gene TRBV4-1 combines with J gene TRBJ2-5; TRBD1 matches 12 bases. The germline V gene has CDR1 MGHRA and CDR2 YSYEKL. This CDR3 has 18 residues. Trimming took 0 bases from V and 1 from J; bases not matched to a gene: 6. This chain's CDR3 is CASSQDMGTGGFQETQYF. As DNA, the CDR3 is TGCGCCAGCAGCCAAGATATGGGGACAGGGGGCTTCCAAGAGACCCAGTACTTC.